The source of this T cell receptor beta chain is a study of cytomegalovirus exposure and HLA in healthy donors. Across the study: Both the 95 to 150 validation repertoires and the 666 first-cohort repertoires used the same platform, as reported by a later analysis.

Only in-frame clones appear in the TCRdb table, and some are missing; sequencing was by immunoSEQ multiplex PCR. The sample yields just over 65,000 clones, 95% to 98% seen once. Notes on this clone: No antigen is known for it.

Study-level findings and limits: The classifier reportedly diagnosed cytomegalovirus status with high specificity and sensitivity. According to a later analysis, TCR clusters from the first cohort tended to co-occur in the 120 or so validation repertoires. There were under 200 TCR beta chains listed as cytomegalovirus-associated.

Germline V CDR1 and CDR2: MDHEN, SYDVKM. The CDR3 totals 14 residues. The V segment lost 2 bases and the J segment 5 bases; nucleotides outside the gene matches: 4. The receptor's source is a woman younger than 35 in good health and CMV-seropositive. The specimen was PBMCs. The chain joins TRBV28 to TRBJ2-5; TRBD2 matches 8 bases. CDR3 loop: CASSLAGGRETQYF. The CDR3, as DNA: TGTGCCAGCAGTTTAGCGGGAGGTCGGGAGACCCAGTACTTC.